The next 18 T cell receptor beta chains were all read from a single sample in a study of cytomegalovirus exposure and HLA in healthy donors. This PCR relied on a set of 60 Vbeta primers and 13 Jbeta primers. Method: immunoSEQ multiplex PCR; TCRdb's copy keeps in-frame clones and lacks some. In the table there are some 150,000 clones, approximately 80% of which are singletons. What was sequenced was PBMCs. The receptors were sampled from a woman younger than 30 in good health and CMV-seronegative.

This clone was detected only a few times. In nucleotides, the CDR3 is TGTGCCAGCAGCCAGACAGGGGGCGACACCGGGGAGCTGTTTTTT. It specifies CASSQTGGDTGELFF. This rearrangement joins TRBV5-5 to TRBJ2-2; 10 positions agree with TRBD1. Germline V gene data show CDR1 as SGHKS and CDR2 as YYEKEE (reference sequence). The trim removed 4 bases at V and 3 bases at J, leaving 3 bases unmatched. CDR3 size: 15 residues.

This chain joins TRBV7-2 and TRBJ2-3; the match to TRBD1 covers 9 bases. This CDR3 is built from 18 residues. CDR1 and CDR2 from the germline V gene are SGHTA and FQGNSA. Trimming removed 5 bases from V and 2 bases from J; junction bases left unmatched: 14. In nucleotides, the CDR3 is TGTGCCAGCAGCCTCCCGGGACAGGGTTTTCTTCTCACAGATACGCAGTATTTT. This codes for CASSLPGQGFLLTDTQYF.

V gene TRBV27 combines with J gene TRBJ1-2; 7 bases align to TRBD1. Germline V gene lookup returns CDR1 MNHEY and CDR2 SMNVEV (reference sequence). V gave up 6 bases and J gave up 3 bases; unmatched junction bases: 7. This CDR3 is built from 14 residues. CDR3 region: CASRLLGTDYGYTF. CDR3 nucleotide sequence: TGTGCCAGCAGATTACTCGGGACAGACTATGGCTACACCTTC.

V and J are TRBV2 and TRBJ2-2; 12 bases agree with TRBD2. J gave up 1 base and V 2 bases, and 2 bases lay outside the gene matches. The CDR3 consists of 17 residues. Per germline, CDR1 SNHLY and CDR2 FYNNEI. The CDR3: CASSELAGGRNTGELFF. The CDR3, as DNA: TGTGCCAGCAGTGAACTAGCGGGAGGGCGGAACACCGGGGAGCTGTTTTTT. The full variable domain, its missing parts supplied by reference TRBV2 and TRBJ2-2, is EPEVTQTPSHQVTQMGQEVILRCVPISNHLYFYWYRQILGQKVEFLVSFYNNEISEKSEIFDDQFSVERPDGSNFTLKIRSTKLEDSAMYFCASSELAGGRNTGELFFGEGSRLTVL.

The chain has TRBV5-4 and TRBJ1-2, with TRBD1 matching over 7 bases. Germline lookup yields CDR1 SGHNT and CDR2 YYREEE (reference sequence). V lost 2 bases and J lost 0; bases outside the gene matches: 7. The CDR3 has 16 amino acids. The CDR3 is CASSFDRDGANYGYTF. The CDR3 DNA reads as TGTGCCAGCAGCTTTGACAGGGATGGCGCTAACTATGGCTACACCTTC.

Regarding this clone: The germline gene is not matched at one end of the junction; a read error may be the cause. CDR3 DNA sequence: TGTGCCAGCAGTATCTTGACAGGGGAACAGCCCCAGCATTTT. It specifies CASSILTGEQPQHF. This chain joins TRBV19 and TRBJ1-5; 8 nucleotides agree with TRBD1. Germline CDR1 reads LNHDA; CDR2 reads SQIVND (reference sequence). The CDR3 has 14 amino acids.

The chain has TRBV5-1 and TRBJ2-5; 12 nucleotides line up with TRBD1. Germline V gives CDR1 SGHRS, CDR2 YFSETQ. The CDR3 has 16 residues. V lost 6 bases and J lost 3; bases outside the gene matches: 9. CDR3 protein: CASTFGTGGSEETQYF. CDR3 nucleotides: TGCGCCAGCACCTTTGGGACAGGGGGCTCGGAAGAGACCCAGTACTTC. Full variable domain (missing parts from reference TRBV5-1 and TRBJ2-5): KAGVTQTPRYLIKTRGQQVTLSCSPISGHRSVSWYQQTPGQGLQFLFEYFSETQRNKGNFPGRFSGRQFSNSRSEMNVSTLELGDSALYLCASTFGTGGSEETQYFGPGTRLLVL.

The V gene is TRBV19, the J gene TRBJ1-1, with D possibly TRBD1 on 5 matching bases. V was pared by 3 bases and J by 8 bases, with 16 bases between. In germline, CDR1 is LNHDA, CDR2 SQIVND (reference sequence). This CDR3 is 14 amino acids long. In DNA form, the CDR3 reads TGTGCCAGTAGTATTCGCAGGGAACGAGAGGAAGCTTTCTTT. This gives the protein CASSIRREREEAFF.

The chain combines TRBV19 with TRBJ1-1; D is unresolved. This CDR3 has 13 amino acids. V was trimmed by 1 base and J by 1 base, leaving 4 bases between them. Germline V CDR1 and CDR2: LNHDA, SQIVND (reference sequence). CDR3 loop: CASSIGQNTEAFF. In DNA, the CDR3 is TGTGCCAGTAGTATAGGACAGAACACTGAAGCTTTCTTT.

The chain joins TRBV9 to TRBJ2-1, with 14 bases identical to TRBD2. The V gene's germline CDR1 is SGDLS and CDR2 YYNGEE. The CDR3 covers 16 residues. V was clipped by 4 bases and J by 7 bases; unmatched bases: 7. In nucleotides, the CDR3 is TGTGCCAGCAGCCCGGGACTAGCGGGAGTCGTAAATGAGCAGTTCTTC. Its protein product is CASSPGLAGVVNEQFF.

V gene TRBV27 combines with J gene TRBJ1-6, with D possibly matching TRBD1 (5 bases). CDR1 MNHEY and CDR2 SMNVEV come from the germline V gene (reference sequence). The V and J ends lost 6 bases and 4 bases respectively, with 13 bases between them. CDR3 length equals 15 residues. The CDR3 loop reads CASSSRGSYNSPLHF. The CDR3, as DNA: TGTGCCAGCAGCTCCCGGGGGTCATATAATTCACCCCTCCACTTT.

The rearrangement links TRBV4-3 to TRBJ2-2; 12 nucleotides match TRBD2. Looked up from germline, CDR1 is LGHNA and CDR2 is YSLEER. CDR3 length: 18 residues. With 5 bases clipped from V and 5 bases from J, the junction kept 12 bases outside the gene matches. The CDR3: CASSSPLTSGSVTGELFF. CDR3 nucleotide sequence: TGCGCCAGCAGCTCCCCTTTGACTAGCGGGAGTGTTACCGGGGAGCTGTTTTTT.

The gene calls are TRBV9 and TRBJ2-7, with 9 positions matching TRBD1. Germline V gene data show CDR1 as SGDLS and CDR2 as YYNGEE. Trimming removed 3 bases from V and 2 bases from J; junction bases left unmatched: 6. The CDR3 consists of 15 residues. For the CDR3, the DNA is TGTGCCAGCAGCGAAGGAGGGACAGGGACCTACGAGCAGTACTTC. Amino acids: CASSEGGTGTYEQYF.

This chain links TRBV28 with TRBJ1-5; 9 nucleotides align to TRBD1. Trimming at V came to 6 bases and at J to 6 bases, leaving 6 bases not matched to a gene. Germline V CDR1 and CDR2: MDHEN, SYDVKM. The CDR3 spans 14 residues. Here the CDR3 reads CASRRDRVGQPQHF. The CDR3 nucleotides are TGTGCCAGCAGGCGGGACAGGGTGGGTCAGCCCCAGCATTTT.

The chain links TRBV19 to TRBJ1-1, with D possibly being TRBD1 (5 bases). The V and J ends lost 4 bases and 8 bases respectively, with 20 bases between them. Germline CDR1 is LNHDA and CDR2 is SQIVND (reference sequence). The CDR3 has 15 amino acids. CDR3 amino acids: CASSNSIRAQREAFF. The CDR3 DNA sequence: TGTGCCAGTAGTAATTCCATCAGGGCACAGCGAGAAGCTTTCTTT.

The chain couples TRBV18 to TRBJ1-1; D remains unclear. With 2 bases removed from V and 3 bases from J, the gap between germline ends came to 10 bases. Germline V gene data show CDR1 as KGHSH and CDR2 as LQKENI. This CDR3 spans 14 amino acids. The CDR3 sequence is CASSPGGKDTEAFF. CDR3 in DNA: TGTGCCAGCTCACCAGGAGGGAAGGACACTGAAGCTTTCTTT.

The CDR3 loop reads CASSQGWTGRTFTGELFF. DNA for the CDR3: TGCGCCAGCAGCCAAGGGTGGACAGGCCGAACATTCACCGGGGAGCTGTTTTTT. V is TRBV4-3 and J is TRBJ2-2, with TRBD1 matching over 7 bases. The germline V gene encodes CDR1 LGHNA and CDR2 YSLEER. The CDR3 runs 18 residues. The junction had 12 bases not matched to a gene; V was cut back by 1 base and J by 4 bases.

The chain carries TRBV9 and TRBJ2-3; tentative D call: TRBD2 (5 bases). Trimming took 0 bases from V and 4 from J, leaving 12 bases between them. This CDR3 is 15 amino acids long. CDR1 is SGDLS and CDR2 is YYNGEE in the germline V gene. CDR3 sequence: CASSVGDPEADTQYF. CDR3 nucleotide sequence: TGTGCCAGCAGCGTAGGAGACCCGGAGGCAGATACGCAGTATTTT.